This T cell receptor (beta chain) is from a study of T cell changes during pregnancy in multiple sclerosis. TCRdb's copy holds only in-frame clones and misses some; the assay was immunoSEQ multiplex PCR. The sample lists almost 35,000 clones; around nine tenths were seen once. This CDR3 region has 16 residues. Germline CDR1 is MNHNY and CDR2 is SVGAGI (reference sequence). V shed 5 bases, J shed 3 bases, and the junction held 9 bases outside the gene matches. The input for sequencing was CD8+ T cells from peripheral blood mononuclear cells, taken in the first trimester of pregnancy. The chain uses TRBV6-6 and TRBJ2-3, with 9 bases matching TRBD1. The TCR originated in a female donor with multiple sclerosis, enrolled in a pregnancy study. CDR3 bases: TGTGCCAGCAGTAGACCTCCGGGACAGGGTACAGATACGCAGTATTTT. Amino acid sequence: CASSRPPGQGTDTQYF.